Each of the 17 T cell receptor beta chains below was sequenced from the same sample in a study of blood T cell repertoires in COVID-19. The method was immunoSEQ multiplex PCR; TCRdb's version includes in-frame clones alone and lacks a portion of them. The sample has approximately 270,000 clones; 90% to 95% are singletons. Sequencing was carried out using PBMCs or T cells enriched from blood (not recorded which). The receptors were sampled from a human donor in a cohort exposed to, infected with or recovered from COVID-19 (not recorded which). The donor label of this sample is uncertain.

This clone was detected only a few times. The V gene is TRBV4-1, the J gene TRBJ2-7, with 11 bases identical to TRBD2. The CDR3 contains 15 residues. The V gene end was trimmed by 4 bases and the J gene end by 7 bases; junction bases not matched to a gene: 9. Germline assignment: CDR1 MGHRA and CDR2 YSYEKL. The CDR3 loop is CASSPQTRLAGEQYF. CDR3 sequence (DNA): TGCGCCAGCAGCCCCCAAACGAGACTAGCGGGGGAGCAGTACTTC.

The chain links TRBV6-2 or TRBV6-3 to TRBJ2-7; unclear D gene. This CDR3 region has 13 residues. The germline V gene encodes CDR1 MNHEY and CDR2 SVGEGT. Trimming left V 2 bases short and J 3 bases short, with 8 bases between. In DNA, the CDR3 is TGTGCCAGCAGTTACATGGCCATCTACGAGCAGTACTTC. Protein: CASSYMAIYEQYF.

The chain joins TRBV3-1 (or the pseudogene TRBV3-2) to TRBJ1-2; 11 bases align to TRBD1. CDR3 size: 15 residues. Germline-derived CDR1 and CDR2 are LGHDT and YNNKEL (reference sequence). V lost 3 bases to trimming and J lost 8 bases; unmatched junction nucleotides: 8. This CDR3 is CASSHRTGGAGGYTF. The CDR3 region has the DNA TGTGCCAGCAGCCACCGGACAGGGGGCGCGGGGGGCTACACCTTC.

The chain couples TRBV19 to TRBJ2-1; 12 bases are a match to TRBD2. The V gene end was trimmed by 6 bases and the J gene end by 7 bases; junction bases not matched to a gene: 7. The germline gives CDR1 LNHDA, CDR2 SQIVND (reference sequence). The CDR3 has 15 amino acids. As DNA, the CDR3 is TGTGCCAGTAGACCTCTAGCGGGGGGGCTAAATGAGCAGTTCTTC. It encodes CASRPLAGGLNEQFF.

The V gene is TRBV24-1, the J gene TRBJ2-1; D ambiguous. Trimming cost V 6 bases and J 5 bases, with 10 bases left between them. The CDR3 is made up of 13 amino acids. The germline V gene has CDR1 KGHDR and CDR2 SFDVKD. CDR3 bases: TGTGCCACCAGTCCCGCCCAGAACAATGAGCAGTTCTTC. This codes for CATSPAQNNEQFF.

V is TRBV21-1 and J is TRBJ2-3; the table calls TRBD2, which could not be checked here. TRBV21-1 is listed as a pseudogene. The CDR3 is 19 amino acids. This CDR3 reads CASSKGLAGGEGGPDTQYF. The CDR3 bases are TGTGCCAGCAGCAAAGGACTAGCGGGGGGAGAAGGAGGTCCAGATACGCAGTATTTT.

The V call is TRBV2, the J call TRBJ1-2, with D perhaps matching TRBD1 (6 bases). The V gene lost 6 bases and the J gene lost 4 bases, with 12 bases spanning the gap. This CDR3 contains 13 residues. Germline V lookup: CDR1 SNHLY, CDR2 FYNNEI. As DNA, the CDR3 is TGTGCCAGCAGGGATAGGGGGTTCTATGGCTACACCTTC. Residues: CASRDRGFYGYTF.

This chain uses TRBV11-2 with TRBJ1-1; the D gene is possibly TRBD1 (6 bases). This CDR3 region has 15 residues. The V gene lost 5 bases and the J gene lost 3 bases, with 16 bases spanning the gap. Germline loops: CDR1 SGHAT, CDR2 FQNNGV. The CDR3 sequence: CASSRLQGTHTEAFF. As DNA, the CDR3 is TGTGCCAGCAGCAGACTTCAGGGGACCCACACTGAAGCTTTCTTT.

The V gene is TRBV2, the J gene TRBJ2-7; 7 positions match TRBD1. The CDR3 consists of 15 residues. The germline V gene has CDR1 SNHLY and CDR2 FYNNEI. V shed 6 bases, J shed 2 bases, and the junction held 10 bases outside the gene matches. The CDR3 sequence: CASSPDVGGTYEQYF. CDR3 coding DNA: TGTGCCAGCAGCCCCGATGTAGGGGGCACCTACGAGCAGTACTTC.

As DNA, the CDR3 is TGTGCCAGCAGTTACTCGAGCCAGGGTCTGGATCAGCCCCAGCATTTT. It specifies CASSYSSQGLDQPQHF. V is TRBV6-2 or TRBV6-3 and J is TRBJ1-5; D is perhaps TRBD1 (5 bases). Trimming left V 0 bases short and J 5 bases short, with 14 bases between. CDR1 MNHEY and CDR2 SVGEGT come from the germline V gene. There are 16 residues in the CDR3.

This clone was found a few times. The CDR3 loop reads CASSMAGAEETQYF. In DNA form, the CDR3 reads TGTGCCAGTAGTATGGCAGGGGCTGAAGAGACCCAGTACTTC. The J gene is TRBJ2-5, the V gene TRBV19, with D perhaps matching TRBD1 (6 bases). This CDR3 spans 14 amino acids. Germline V lookup: CDR1 LNHDA, CDR2 SQIVND (reference sequence). Trimming left V 3 bases short and J 3 bases short, with 11 bases between. Full variable domain (remainder filled in from reference TRBV19 and TRBJ2-5): DGGITQSPKYLFRKEGQNVTLSCEQNLNHDAMYWYRQDPGQGLRLIYYSQIVNDFQKGDIAEGYSVSREKKESFPLTVTSAQKNPTAFYLCASSMAGAEETQYFGPGTRLLVL.

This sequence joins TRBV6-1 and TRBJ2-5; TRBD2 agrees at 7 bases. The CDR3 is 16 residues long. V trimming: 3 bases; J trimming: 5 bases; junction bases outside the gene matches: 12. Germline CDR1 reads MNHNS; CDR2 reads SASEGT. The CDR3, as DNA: TGTGCCAGCAGTGAGGGGGACTACCCTCCGTTTGAGACCCAGTACTTC. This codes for CASSEGDYPPFETQYF.

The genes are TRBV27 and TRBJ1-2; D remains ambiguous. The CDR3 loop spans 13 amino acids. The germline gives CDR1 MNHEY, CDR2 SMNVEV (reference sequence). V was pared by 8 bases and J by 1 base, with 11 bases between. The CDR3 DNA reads TGTGCCAGCTCGCGGGCGGGTAACTATGGCTACACCTTC. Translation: CASSRAGNYGYTF.

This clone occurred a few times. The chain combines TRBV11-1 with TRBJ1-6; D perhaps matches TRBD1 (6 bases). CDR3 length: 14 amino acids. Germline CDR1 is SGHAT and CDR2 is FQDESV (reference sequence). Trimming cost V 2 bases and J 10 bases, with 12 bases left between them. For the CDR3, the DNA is TGTGCCAGCAGCTTAAAACAGGGCTCCTCACCCCTCCACTTT. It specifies CASSLKQGSSPLHF.

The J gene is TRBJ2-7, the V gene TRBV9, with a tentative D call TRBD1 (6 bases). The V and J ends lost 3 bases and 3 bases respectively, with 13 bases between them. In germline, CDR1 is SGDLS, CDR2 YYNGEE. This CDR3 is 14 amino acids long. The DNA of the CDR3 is TGTGCCAGCAGCGCCGGTACAGGGAACTACGAGCAGTACTTC. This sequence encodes CASSAGTGNYEQYF.

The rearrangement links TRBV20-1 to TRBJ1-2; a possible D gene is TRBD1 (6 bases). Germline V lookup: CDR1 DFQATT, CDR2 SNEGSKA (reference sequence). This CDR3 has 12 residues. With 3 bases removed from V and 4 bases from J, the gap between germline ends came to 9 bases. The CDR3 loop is CSASQGPYGYTF. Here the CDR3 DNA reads TGCAGTGCTAGTCAGGGGCCCTATGGCTACACCTTC.

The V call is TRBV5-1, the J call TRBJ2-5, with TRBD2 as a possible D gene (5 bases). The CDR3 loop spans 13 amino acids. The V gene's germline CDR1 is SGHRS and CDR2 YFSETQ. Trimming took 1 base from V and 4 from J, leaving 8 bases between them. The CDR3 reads CASSLTGRETQYF. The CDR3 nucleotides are TGCGCCAGCAGCTTGACGGGGAGAGAGACCCAGTACTTC.